Sequencing of this T cell receptor (beta chain) was carried out in a study of type 1 regulatory T cells (TCRdb year 2021). With respect to the entire study: An in vitro protocol by which a Tr1-enriched, alloantigen-specific CD4 T cell product named T-allo10 was generated was characterized in the study. T-allo10 was being tested clinically in patients with hematological malignancies who were undergoing allogeneic hematopoietic stem cell transplantation. General study outcomes and caveats: Tr1 cells showed a more restricted TCR repertoire than non-Tr1 cells, which the study interpreted as alloantigen-induced clonal expansion.

Instrument used: Illumina MiSeq. The public sequencing data were trimmed at Q25 with fastp and processed into clonotypes with MiXCR by TCRdb, which kept only in-frame beta chains. Each entry merges the rows of one CDR3 protein and shows their most common DNA and genes. For this sample there are 68,000 or so distinct CDR3 sequences; approximately 47% appear just once. Less than 2.5% of the sample is held by the ten biggest clonotypes. Of note for this clonotype: Its recognized antigen is unknown. Base qualities are not recorded, but no much larger clone differs from it by a single base.

CDR1 and CDR2 are read off the germline V gene (reference sequence) as LNHNV and YYDKDF. Compared with germline, V lacks 0 bases and J lacks 8 bases; bases without a gene match: 8. The CDR3, from cysteine to phenylalanine, totals 16 residues. Kept here is only the CDR3 DNA, which spans 48 bases and is read in frame from base 1. What was sequenced was cultured non-Tr1 T cells, either the whole culture or a sorted T cell fraction (not recorded which). The cell subset or site label of this sample denotes: non-Tr1 population from the T-allo10 product. The rearranged segments are TRBV15 and TRBJ2-1; TRBD2 aligns with 9 central bases. The source is a human donor in good health. The CDR3 is CATSRDQAGGQDEQFF. The nucleotide sequence reads TGTGCCACCAGCAGAGATCAGGCGGGGGGGCAGGATGAGCAGTTCTTC.